This T cell receptor (beta chain) was documented in a study of cytotoxic CD8 clonotypes in ibrutinib-treated CLL. Germline V gene lookup returns CDR1 LGHNA and CDR2 YSLEER. The CDR3 consists of 15 residues. V was pared by 4 bases and J by 8 bases, with 20 bases between. This clone appeared a single time. Assay: immunoSEQ multiplex PCR; the TCRdb copy retains only in-frame clones and omits some. The data show 29,000 or so clones, 76% seen once. The rearrangement joins TRBV4-3 to TRBJ1-2, with D unresolved. The sequenced sample was PBMCs, obtained after 36 months of ibrutinib treatment. The receptor comes from a human donor with chronic lymphocytic leukemia. The CDR3 spells CASSRLGWVNGGYTF. CDR3 sequence (DNA): TGCGCCAGCAGCCGCCTAGGGTGGGTGAACGGAGGCTACACCTTC.